Below are 7 T cell receptor beta chains sequenced from a single sample in a study of T cell changes during pregnancy in multiple sclerosis. The repertoire was sequenced with immunoSEQ multiplex PCR; TCRdb's copy has only in-frame clones and lacks some. The sample holds about 100,000 clones, 80% to 95% seen once. Material: peripheral blood, obtained after pregnancy. The receptor source for this set is a female donor with multiple sclerosis, enrolled in a pregnancy study.

This sequence joins TRBV7-9 and TRBJ1-2; D remains unclear. This CDR3 is 10 amino acids long. CDR1 and CDR2 (germline): SEHNR, FQNEAQ (reference sequence). In DNA, the CDR3 is TGTGCGGGTGAGGCTGTCGGCTACACCTTC. Encoded protein: CAGEAVGYTF. Variable domain in full (rest from reference TRBV7-9 and TRBJ1-2): DTGVSQNPRHKITKRGQNVTFRCDPISEHNRLYWYRQTLGQGPEFLTYFQNEAQLEKSRLLSDRFSAERPKGSFSTLEIQRTEQGDSAMYLCAGEAVGYTFGSGTRLTVV.

The table lists this clone with a count of one. The gene calls are TRBV5-1 and TRBJ2-1; 7 bases agree with TRBD2. The junction had 7 bases not matched to a gene; V was cut back by 1 base and J by 3 bases. Germline CDR1 and CDR2: SGHRS and YFSETQ. This CDR3 is built from 16 residues. The CDR3 DNA is TGCGCCAGCAGCTTGTACGGGTCTAGCGGCTACAATGAGCAGTTCTTC. It encodes CASSLYGSSGYNEQFF. The full variable domain, its missing parts supplied by reference TRBV5-1 and TRBJ2-1, is KAGVTQTPRYLIKTRGQQVTLSCSPISGHRSVSWYQQTPGQGLQFLFEYFSETQRNKGNFPGRFSGRQFSNSRSEMNVSTLELGDSALYLCASSLYGSSGYNEQFFGPGTRLTVL.

This rearrangement joins TRBV7-9 to TRBJ1-5; perhaps TRBD1 as D (6 bases). Trimming stripped 2 bases from V and 2 bases from J, with 13 bases between. The length of the CDR3 is 16 residues. Germline CDR1 reads SEHNR; CDR2 reads FQNEAQ (reference sequence). The CDR3 bases are TGTGCCAGCAGCTTAACCAGAGGGGGTGGCAATCAGCCCCAGCATTTT. Residues: CASSLTRGGGNQPQHF.

This clone was picked up a small number of times. The chain couples TRBV28 to TRBJ1-6; no definite D call. There are 12 residues in the CDR3. Germline V gene data show CDR1 as MDHEN and CDR2 as SYDVKM. The V end was cut by 6 bases, the J end by 8 bases, with 8 bases between. Here the CDR3 DNA reads TGTGCCAGCAGCCACGGGGATTCACCCCTCCACTTT. Translated, it gives CASSHGDSPLHF.

V is TRBV2 and J is TRBJ2-1, with 8 bases aligning to TRBD1. The germline CDR1 and CDR2 sequences are SNHLY and FYNNEI. The CDR3 is 15 amino acids. V was pared by 6 bases and J by 5 bases, with 9 bases of the junction left unmatched. In DNA, the CDR3 is TGTGCCAGCAGCGTGACAGGGGCTGGTGACAATGAGCAGTTCTTC. This encodes CASSVTGAGDNEQFF.

CDR3 sequence: CASSLAPGGYNEQFF. Written as DNA, the CDR3 is TGCGCCAGCAGCTTGGCCCCCGGGGGCTACAATGAGCAGTTCTTC. This rearrangement joins TRBV5-1 to TRBJ2-1; the D gene is possibly TRBD2 (6 bases). Germline V lookup: CDR1 SGHRS, CDR2 YFSETQ. The CDR3 runs 15 residues. Deletions cut 0 bases from V and 3 bases from J, with 10 bases between.

This chain joins TRBV19 and TRBJ1-2; no clear D gene. Per germline, CDR1 LNHDA and CDR2 SQIVND (reference sequence). The CDR3 is made up of 14 amino acids. V was pared by 4 bases and J by 0 bases, with 9 bases between. The CDR3 is CASSRLESNYGYTF. The CDR3 nucleotides read TGTGCCAGTAGTAGGTTAGAGTCTAACTATGGCTACACCTTC.